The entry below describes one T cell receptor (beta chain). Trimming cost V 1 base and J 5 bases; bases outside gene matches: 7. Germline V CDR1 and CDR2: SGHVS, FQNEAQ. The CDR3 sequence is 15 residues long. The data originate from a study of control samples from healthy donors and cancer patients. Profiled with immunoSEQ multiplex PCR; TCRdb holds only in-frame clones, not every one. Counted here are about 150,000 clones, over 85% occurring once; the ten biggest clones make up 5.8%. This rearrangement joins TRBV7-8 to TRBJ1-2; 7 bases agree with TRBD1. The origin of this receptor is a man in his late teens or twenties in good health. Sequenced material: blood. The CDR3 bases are TGTGCCAGCAGCTTAGAACAGGGGCTAGGGTATGGCTACACCTTC. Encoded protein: CASSLEQGLGYGYTF.